Listed below are T cell receptor beta chains from one sample, sequenced in a study of blood T cell repertoires in COVID-19. Measured with immunoSEQ multiplex PCR; TCRdb has only the in-frame clones, and not every one. The sample has 300,000 to 400,000 clones, 86% seen once. Input material: peripheral blood. Receptor source: a woman aged 55-70 years with COVID-19, enrolled during active disease. Both conserved end residues are part of each CDR3. A D gene is named only where the DNA matches it firmly. Not every row has a clone size; where given, it reads once, few, many or a size class.

size: few
D: .
V: TRBV5-5
J: TRBJ1-1
CDR3: CASSMTLMNTEAFF
DNA: TGTGCCAGCAGCATGACACTCATGAACACTGAAGCTTTCTTT

size: once
D: TRBD2
V: TRBV27
J: TRBJ2-3
CDR3: CASWGGGMDTQYF
DNA: TGTGCCAGCTGGGGCGGGGGTATGGATACGCAGTATTTT

size: few
D: TRBD1
V: TRBV7-9
J: TRBJ1-4
CDR3: CASGLPGTGQKLFF
DNA: TGTGCCAGCGGACTACCCGGGACAGGGCAGAAACTGTTTTTT

size: .
D: .
V: TRBV7-9
J: TRBJ1-1
CDR3: CASSLDTPEAFF
DNA: TGTGCCAGCAGCTTAGACACCCCTGAAGCTTTCTTT

size: few
D: TRBD1
V: TRBV30
J: TRBJ1-5
CDR3: CAWSPPDRVNQPQHF
DNA: TGTGCCTGGAGTCCACCTGACAGGGTTAATCAGCCCCAGCATTTT

size: once
D: .
V: TRBV5-1
J: TRBJ1-2
CDR3: CASSLQGALNYGYTF
DNA: TGCGCCAGCAGCTTGCAAGGGGCCCTTAACTATGGCTACACCTTC

size: many
D: .
V: TRBV6-2/TRBV6-3
J: TRBJ1-1
CDR3: CASSVGGVRKEAFF
DNA: TGTGCCAGCAGCGTAGGAGGGGTTAGGAAGGAAGCTTTCTTT

size: few
D: .
V: TRBV10-3
J: TRBJ1-3
CDR3: CAIFNSGNTIYF
DNA: TGTGCCATCTTTAACTCTGGAAACACCATATATTTT

size: .
D: TRBD1
V: TRBV5-1
J: TRBJ2-7
CDR3: CASSRDRTYEQYF
DNA: TGCGCCAGCAGCCGGGACAGAACCTACGAGCAGTACTTC

size: .
D: .
V: TRBV3-1/TRBV3-2
J: TRBJ1-5
CDR3: CASSPLGTGFNSNQPQHF
DNA: TGTGCCAGCAGCCCACTGGGTACAGGGTTTAATAGCAATCAGCCCCAGCATTTT

size: once
D: .
V: TRBV18
J: TRBJ1-2
CDR3: CASATGTNYGYTF
DNA: TGTGCCAGCGCAACAGGGACTAACTATGGCTACACCTTC

size: .
D: .
V: TRBV6-1
J: TRBJ1-5
CDR3: CASSDLPEDTQHF
DNA: TGTGCCAGCAGTGACCTACCGGAGGATACCCAGCATTTT

size: .
D: .
V: TRBV5-1
J: TRBJ1-1
CDR3: CASSIRQVNTEAFF
DNA: TGCGCCAGCAGCATAAGACAGGTGAACACTGAAGCTTTCTTT

size: .
D: TRBD1
V: TRBV2
J: TRBJ1-2
CDR3: CASSETGQGYGYTF
DNA: TGTGCCAGCAGTGAAACGGGACAGGGCTATGGCTACACCTTC

size: .
D: .
V: TRBV5-5
J: TRBJ1-1
CDR3: CASSLVSEGTEAFF
DNA: TGTGCCAGCAGCTTGGTAAGCGAGGGCACTGAAGCTTTCTTT

size: once
D: .
V: TRBV6-5
J: TRBJ2-7
CDR3: CASRSGLGQYF
DNA: TGTGCCAGCAGGTCAGGGTTGGGGCAGTACTTC

size: .
D: TRBD2
V: TRBV19
J: TRBJ2-5
CDR3: CASRSSGGLQETQYF
DNA: TGTGCCAGTAGAAGTAGCGGGGGACTCCAAGAGACCCAGTACTTC

size: few
D: TRBD1
V: TRBV5-4
J: TRBJ1-6
CDR3: CASSVGQGQNSPLHF
DNA: TGTGCCAGCAGCGTTGGCCAGGGACAGAATTCACCCCTCCACTTT

size: .
D: TRBD2
V: TRBV5-1
J: TRBJ2-5
CDR3: CASSFGTSGGASRETQYF
DNA: TGCGCCAGCAGCTTCGGGACTAGCGGGGGGGCAAGTCGGGAGACCCAGTACTTC

size: .
D: TRBD1
V: TRBV4-1
J: TRBJ2-1
CDR3: CASSQPLRDRANNEQFF
DNA: TGCGCCAGCAGCCAACCACTCCGGGACAGGGCTAACAATGAGCAGTTCTTC

size: .
D: TRBD1
V: TRBV5-1
J: TRBJ1-6
CDR3: CASGTGNSPLHF
DNA: TGCGCCAGCGGGACAGGGAATTCACCCCTCCACTTT

size: .
D: .
V: TRBV19
J: TRBJ2-7
CDR3: CASSPRGVSYEQYF
DNA: TGTGCCAGTAGTCCCAGAGGAGTCTCCTACGAGCAGTACTTC

size: .
D: TRBD2
V: TRBV6-2/TRBV6-3
J: TRBJ2-5
CDR3: CASSRLAGGRAETQYF
DNA: TGTGCCAGCAGTAGACTAGCGGGGGGGCGAGCGGAGACCCAGTACTTC

size: .
D: TRBD2
V: TRBV7-2
J: TRBJ2-7
CDR3: CASSLTSGGYEQYF
DNA: TGTGCCAGCAGCTTAACTAGCGGGGGCTACGAGCAGTACTTC

size: .
D: TRBD1
V: TRBV9
J: TRBJ2-1
CDR3: CASSRTGNYNEQFF
DNA: TGTGCCAGCAGCCGGACAGGTAACTACAATGAGCAGTTCTTC

size: .
D: TRBD1
V: TRBV27
J: TRBJ2-7
CDR3: CASSLWAGGRSEQYF
DNA: TGTGCCAGCAGTTTATGGGCAGGGGGCCGATCCGAGCAGTACTTC

size: once
D: .
V: TRBV19
J: TRBJ2-5
CDR3: CASSYQETQYF
DNA: TGTGCCAGTAGCTATCAAGAGACCCAGTACTTC

size: .
D: .
V: TRBV30
J: TRBJ1-5
CDR3: CAWSVQVGTNQPQHF
DNA: TGTGCCTGGAGTGTCCAGGTAGGGACTAATCAGCCCCAGCATTTT

size: .
D: .
V: TRBV5-1
J: TRBJ2-3
CDR3: CASSLIQRSTDTQYF
DNA: TGCGCCAGCAGCTTGATTCAGCGGAGCACAGATACGCAGTATTTT

size: .
D: TRBD2
V: TRBV19
J: TRBJ2-1
CDR3: CASSLYSGGEYNEQFF
DNA: TGTGCCAGTAGTTTATATAGCGGGGGAGAATACAATGAGCAGTTCTTC

size: .
D: .
V: TRBV9
J: TRBJ1-2
CDR3: CASSPPPPRALGYTF
DNA: TGTGCCAGCAGCCCGCCACCACCGAGGGCGCTCGGCTACACCTTC

size: .
D: .
V: TRBV9
J: TRBJ1-2
CDR3: CASRGQIYGYTF
DNA: TGTGCCAGCCGAGGGCAGATCTATGGCTACACCTTC

size: .
D: TRBD1
V: TRBV7-2
J: TRBJ1-2
CDR3: CASSPRTGLYGYTF
DNA: TGTGCCAGCAGCCCCCGGACAGGGCTCTACGGCTACACCTTC

size: .
D: TRBD1
V: TRBV7-9
J: TRBJ2-5
CDR3: CASSTRTGVETQYF
DNA: TGTGCCAGCAGTACGAGAACAGGGGTAGAGACCCAGTACTTC

size: .
D: .
V: TRBV7-3
J: TRBJ2-2
CDR3: CASSLNQGWTGELFF
DNA: TGTGCCAGCAGCTTAAACCAGGGGTGGACCGGGGAGCTGTTTTTT

size: once
D: TRBD2
V: TRBV11-2
J: TRBJ2-5
CDR3: CASSLEASGGEETQYF
DNA: TGTGCCAGCAGCTTAGAGGCTAGCGGGGGGGAAGAGACCCAGTACTTC

size: .
D: .
V: TRBV30
J: TRBJ2-7
CDR3: CAWSTGEQYF
DNA: TGTGCCTGGAGTACAGGGGAGCAGTACTTC

size: .
D: TRBD2
V: TRBV7-8
J: TRBJ2-1
CDR3: CASSSPGLAGGRRGEQFF
DNA: TGTGCCAGCAGCTCACCGGGACTAGCGGGGGGCCGCCGGGGTGAGCAGTTCTTC

size: few
D: .
V: TRBV5-6
J: TRBJ1-3
CDR3: CASSSQDTSGNTIYF
DNA: TGTGCCAGCAGCTCTCAGGATACCTCTGGAAACACCATATATTTT

size: .
D: .
V: TRBV6-5
J: TRBJ1-4
CDR3: CASSYLAANEKLFF
DNA: TGTGCCAGCAGTTATCTGGCCGCAAATGAAAAACTGTTTTTT

size: .
D: TRBD1
V: TRBV19
J: TRBJ1-6
CDR3: CASSNGQGGFLNSPLHF
DNA: TGTGCCAGTAGTAACGGACAGGGCGGCTTTTTAAATTCACCCCTCCACTTT

size: .
D: TRBD1
V: TRBV7-6
J: TRBJ1-1
CDR3: CASSPSGTDEAFF
DNA: TGTGCCAGCAGCCCTAGCGGGACAGACGAAGCTTTCTTT

size: .
D: .
V: TRBV9
J: TRBJ2-3
CDR3: CASSPRGGVTDTQYF
DNA: TGTGCCAGCAGCCCCCGGGGTGGAGTCACAGATACGCAGTATTTT

size: .
D: .
V: TRBV2
J: TRBJ2-5
CDR3: CASSALTGIGETQYF
DNA: TGTGCCAGCAGTGCCCTAACAGGGATCGGGGAGACCCAGTACTTC

size: .
D: TRBD2
V: TRBV24-1
J: TRBJ2-3
CDR3: CATSDPGLVGDTQYF
DNA: TGTGCCACCAGTGACCCCGGACTAGTAGGTGATACGCAGTATTTT

size: .
D: TRBD1
V: TRBV7-9
J: TRBJ1-6
CDR3: CASSQTGDASPLHF
DNA: TGTGCCAGCAGCCAAACAGGGGACGCTTCACCCCTCCACTTT

size: .
D: .
V: TRBV5-1
J: TRBJ2-3
CDR3: CASSFAGQSTDTQYF
DNA: TGCGCCAGCAGCTTCGCGGGACAGAGCACAGATACGCAGTATTTT

size: .
D: .
V: TRBV21-1
J: TRBJ2-7
CDR3: CASSRTGNEQYF
DNA: TGTGCCAGCAGCAGGACAGGGAACGAGCAGTACTTC

size: .
D: .
V: TRBV4-1
J: TRBJ1-2
CDR3: CASSRLQGFNYGYTF
DNA: TGCGCCAGCAGCCGCCTACAGGGATTTAACTATGGCTACACCTTC

size: .
D: .
V: TRBV6-5
J: TRBJ2-5
CDR3: CASSIGQNQETQYF
DNA: TGTGCCAGCAGTATTGGACAGAATCAAGAGACCCAGTACTTC

size: .
D: .
V: TRBV5-1
J: TRBJ1-2
CDR3: CATKRTPQEGFTYGYTF
DNA: TGCGCCACTAAACGGACGCCTCAGGAGGGGTTTACCTATGGCTACACCTTC

size: .
D: .
V: TRBV6-5
J: TRBJ1-3
CDR3: CASSYSGQASGNTIYF
DNA: TGTGCCAGCAGTTACTCGGGGCAGGCCTCTGGAAACACCATATATTTT

size: once
D: .
V: TRBV11-2
J: TRBJ2-7
CDR3: CASSPREWLDPYNSYEQYF
DNA: TGTGCCAGCAGCCCCCGCGAATGGCTAGACCCTTACAACTCCTACGAGCAGTACTTC

size: .
D: TRBD1
V: TRBV18
J: TRBJ2-3
CDR3: CASSPRTGVVDTQYF
DNA: TGTGCCAGCTCACCCCGGACAGGGGTGGTAGATACGCAGTATTTT

size: .
D: TRBD1
V: TRBV6-1
J: TRBJ2-2
CDR3: CASSKGQARPMNTGELFF
DNA: TGTGCCAGCAGTAAAGGACAGGCCAGGCCCATGAACACCGGGGAGCTGTTTTTT

size: .
D: TRBD1
V: TRBV25-1
J: TRBJ1-6
CDR3: CASSAGTGVTPLHF
DNA: TGTGCCAGCAGTGCCGGGACAGGGGTTACACCCCTCCACTTT

size: .
D: .
V: TRBV12-3/TRBV12-4
J: TRBJ1-2
CDR3: CASSPDINYGYTF
DNA: TGTGCCAGCAGCCCTGACATTAACTATGGCTACACCTTC

size: .
D: TRBD2
V: TRBV7-8
J: TRBJ2-7
CDR3: CASTLAGGPYEQYF
DNA: TGTGCCAGCACACTAGCGGGGGGGCCCTACGAGCAGTACTTC

size: .
D: TRBD1
V: TRBV30
J: TRBJ1-3
CDR3: CAWGQGTSGNTIYF
DNA: TGTGCCTGGGGACAGGGAACCTCTGGAAACACCATATATTTT

size: few
D: TRBD1
V: TRBV19
J: TRBJ1-5
CDR3: CASSTYRGGGNQPQHF
DNA: TGTGCCAGTAGTACTTACAGGGGCGGTGGAAATCAGCCCCAGCATTTT